What follows are 3 T cell receptor beta chains derived from one specimen sequenced in a study of cytomegalovirus exposure and HLA in healthy donors. PCR involved 60 Vbeta and 13 Jbeta primers. Measured with immunoSEQ multiplex PCR; TCRdb has only the in-frame clones, and not every one. The sample has 120,000 to 150,000 clones; 80% are singletons. Sequencing was done on a sample of PBMCs. Source of these receptors: a male donor in good health and CMV-seropositive.

The chain employs TRBV10-3 and TRBJ1-2, with D maybe TRBD1 (6 bases). Trimming shortened V by 3 bases and J by 8 bases, and 13 bases separated the two germline ends. Germline CDR1 reads ENHRY; CDR2 reads SYGVKD. The CDR3 extends over 13 amino acids. CDR3 in DNA: TGTGCCATCAGTGAAGAAGAGGGGGAAGGCTACACCTTC. It codes for CAISEEEGEGYTF.

The chain links TRBV10-2 to TRBJ2-7; D possibly corresponds to TRBD2 (6 bases). The CDR3 loop spans 16 amino acids. V was clipped by 5 bases and J by 1 base, with 18 bases between them. Germline V CDR1 and CDR2: WSHSY, SAAADI. CDR3: CASSPSRGRPSYEQYF. DNA for the CDR3: TGCGCCAGCAGTCCTTCGCGGGGACGACCATCCTACGAGCAGTACTTC.

Turning to this clone: The same CDR3 is also encoded by other DNA sequences in this sample. The rearrangement joins TRBV7-2 to TRBJ1-5, with TRBD1 matching over 7 bases. With V trimmed by 4 bases and J by 4 bases, 1 base remained unmatched. The CDR3 is 13 residues long. Germline CDR1 is SGHTA and CDR2 is FQGNSA. As DNA, the CDR3 is TGTGCCAGCAGCTCGGACAGGAATCAGCCCCAGCATTTT. Protein: CASSSDRNQPQHF.